This T cell receptor (beta chain) was obtained from a study of OX40 agonist ivuxolimab in advanced cancers. Some background on the complete study: Ivuxolimab, which targeted the costimulatory receptor OX40 (CD134), was an agonistic, fully human IgG2 monoclonal antibody. Intravenous ivuxolimab was administered to patients every 2 weeks at six dose levels: 0.01, 0.1, 0.3, 1.5, 3 and 10 mg/kg. Among the approximately 50 dose-escalation patients, around 19 had hepatocellular carcinoma, approximately 15 melanoma, 9 renal cell carcinoma and 9 head and neck cancer. A male proportion of about 79% and a mean age of roughly 55 years, ranging from 23 to 79, were recorded for the dose-escalation cohort. Patients were allowed to have had prior anti-PD-1, anti-PD-L1 or anti-CTLA-4 therapy, and approximately 40% of the dose-escalation patients had been treated with checkpoint inhibitors. Partial responses occurred in three dose-escalation patients: two with cutaneous melanoma and one with hepatocellular carcinoma. Peripheral TCRbeta sequencing was intended to test whether TCR sequence diversity was altered and clonal T-cell expansion was caused by ivuxolimab. The paper describes the monotherapy dose-escalation part (N of about 55 patients) of the phase I trial of ivuxolimab.

The trial excluded patients who had a history of autoimmune disease or who were on systemic immunosuppression. Peripheral blood for TCR sequencing was collected from all dose cohorts at baseline, on cycle 4 day 1, and on cycle 7 day 1. The samples were drawn from a first-in-human, open-label, multicenter phase I dose-escalation trial of ivuxolimab. Adults with locally advanced or metastatic melanoma, renal cell, hepatocellular, or head and neck squamous cell carcinoma were enrolled in the trial. Before TCR sequencing, CD4+ T cells and CD8+ T cells were sorted from peripheral blood as separate populations. The CDR3 spans 15 residues, from the cysteine through the phenylalanine. The sequence is cut down to CDR3 DNA, 45 bases in frame from base 1. The germline V gene (reference sequence) supplies CDR1 SGHKS and CDR2 YYEKEE. Trimming removed 4 bases from V and 5 bases from J; the gene matches leave 6 bases unexplained.

Results and caveats for the whole study, not just this receptor: Antigen specificity was not determined for the clonally expanded peripheral T cells. Low levels of normalized T-cell clonal expansion were also shown by some nonresponding patients. In the 0.1-3.0 mg/kg groups, partial responders had among the lowest normalized peripheral clonal expansion, particularly in CD8+ T cells. At doses of 0.1 to 3.0 mg/kg, clonal expansion of both CD4+ and CD8+ T cells in blood was seen between baseline and week 6. After ivuxolimab, CD8+ T cells had more expanded clones than CD4+ T cells on average.

For sequencing of the TCRbeta CDR3 region, genomic DNA was extracted from the sorted cells. The immunoSEQ Assay was used to sequence the TCRbeta CDR3 regions. TCRdb re-hosts the immuneACCESS table, in-frame sequences only. Its copies lack some clones; in the studies checked, an unresolved V gene accounts for under half of them, and the cause for the rest is not known. This sample comprises roughly 50,000 clones, about 87% of them detected only once. Under 2.5% of the sample comes from the top ten. For this clone: What antigen it recognizes has not been identified. No quality values exist for individual bases; no much larger clone is one base distant.

The sequence derives from an adult with an advanced solid tumor such as melanoma, head and neck, liver or kidney cancer. Here the chain combines TRBV5-5 and TRBJ2-1; TRBD2 matches 10 bases in the middle. Sequenced here: CD4+ or CD8+ T cells sorted from blood, sampled in a trial of the OX40 agonist ivuxolimab. The nucleotides read TGTGCCAGCAGCCTACTAGCGGGGCAAAACAATGAGCAGTTCTTC. This is translated as CASSLLAGQNNEQFF. Reference TRBV5-5 and TRBJ2-1 genes cover what lies past the CDR3, so the full variable domain is DAGVTQSPTHLIKTRGQQVTLRCSPISGHKSVSWYQQVLGQGPQFIFQYYEKEERGRGNFPDRFSARQFPNYSSELNVNALLLGDSALYLCASSLLAGQNNEQFFGPGTRLTVL.